The rows below give T cell receptor beta chains drawn from one sample of a study of CD8 T cells in ankylosing spondylitis. Via MiXCR, TCRdb re-called the 5' RACE reads, giving one row per CDR3 protein. The data contain 670,000 or so distinct CDR3 sequences, around 17% of them seen just once; the ten biggest clones take up around a fifth. Sample: blood, either unsorted or a sorted T cell fraction (not recorded which). All receptors derive from a male donor with ankylosing spondylitis. Each CDR3 is given with its conserved first and last residue. A D gene is named only where the DNA matches it firmly. The size of a clone is reported for some rows only, either as once, few or many, or as a class for expanded clones.

TRBV30	TRBJ2-1	NA	TRBD1	TGTGCCTGGGGCCGGGACAGCGCCTACAATGAGCAGTTCTTC	CAWGRDSAYNEQFF
TRBV20-1	TRBJ2-3	NA	NA	TGCAGTGCTAGGGGGGTCACTAGCACAGATACGCAGTATTTT	CSARGVTSTDTQYF
TRBV12-3/TRBV12-4	TRBJ2-7	many	NA	TGTGCCAGCAGCCACGTGGGGGATAGGTACGAGCAGTACTTC	CASSHVGDRYEQYF
TRBV4-1	TRBJ2-3	NA	NA	TGCGCCAGCAGCCACACGGCTAATCTCGATACGCAGTATTTT	CASSHTANLDTQYF
TRBV29-1	TRBJ2-3	NA	TRBD2	TGCAGCGCAACGGGGGCTAGCGGGAGGATAGGCACAGATACGCAGTATTTT	CSATGASGRIGTDTQYF
TRBV5-1	TRBJ1-1	few	NA	TGCGCCAGCAGCTTGGTTAGGGAGGGCACTGAAGCTTTCTTT	CASSLVREGTEAFF
TRBV5-6	TRBJ1-1	NA	NA	TGTGCCAGCACCTTGGGACTTTCGATCACTGAAGCTTTCTTT	CASTLGLSITEAFF
TRBV20-1	TRBJ2-5	few	TRBD2	TGCAGTGCTGGTTTTAGCGGGAGGGCCAGGGAGACCCAGTACTTC	CSAGFSGRARETQYF
TRBV7-8	TRBJ2-1	few	NA	TGTGCCAGCAGACACCAGACAGGCCCCTCTTACAATGAGCAGTTCTTC	CASRHQTGPSYNEQFF
TRBV7-3	TRBJ2-1	NA	TRBD1	TGTGCCAGCAGCCCAACGACAGGGTCGTACAATGAGCAGTTCTTC	CASSPTTGSYNEQFF
TRBV24-1	TRBJ2-3	NA	NA	TGTGCCACCAGTGCGGGGCCCAGCACAGATACGCAGTATTTT	CATSAGPSTDTQYF
TRBV20-1	TRBJ1-1	NA	TRBD1	TGCAGTGCTAGAGGGGAGGGACAGGGTAACACTGAAGCTTTCTTT	CSARGEGQGNTEAFF
TRBV28	TRBJ1-5	NA	TRBD1	TGTGCCAGCCAGTGGGGGGTCTATCGTGGGACAGGGGTTTATAGCAATCAGCCCCAGCATTTT	CASQWGVYRGTGVYSNQPQHF
TRBV12-3/TRBV12-4	TRBJ2-1	many	TRBD1	TGTGCCAGCAGTCAACGACAGGGGAGAGCCTACAATGAGCAGTTCTTC	CASSQRQGRAYNEQFF
TRBV10-3	TRBJ1-2	many	NA	TGTGCCATCAGTGGGGACAAAAACTATGGCTACACCTTC	CAISGDKNYGYTF
TRBV29-1	TRBJ2-7	NA	NA	TGCAGCGTCATAAATTACGAGCAGTACTTC	CSVINYEQYF
TRBV28	TRBJ1-6	many	TRBD1	TGTGCCAGCAGTTACGGGACAGGCCAAAATTCACCCCTCCACTTT	CASSYGTGQNSPLHF
TRBV7-6	TRBJ2-2	few	NA	TGTGCCAGCAGCCCCCTCACACAGGGTTGGACCGGGGAGCTGTTTTTT	CASSPLTQGWTGELFF
TRBV5-1	TRBJ2-1	few	NA	TGCGCCAGCAGCTTGTGGTTGGATGAGCAGTTCTTC	CASSLWLDEQFF
TRBV5-5	TRBJ1-5	few	NA	TGTGCCAGCAGCTTGCTCGGAACGGGAGTAGGGCCCCAGCATTTT	CASSLLGTGVGPQHF
TRBV19	TRBJ1-6	NA	NA	TGTGCCGCGCAGGGTCTTTCAAATTCACCCCTCCACTTT	CAAQGLSNSPLHF
TRBV12-3/TRBV12-4	TRBJ2-4	few	TRBD2	TGTGCCAGCACCATTAGCGGGTTGGAGCCTTTGTACTTC	CASTISGLEPLYF
TRBV12-3/TRBV12-4	TRBJ1-4	few	NA	TGTGCCAGCAGTACCGGGACAAAGGATCGGGAAAAACTGTTTTTT	CASSTGTKDREKLFF
TRBV5-1	TRBJ1-4	few	NA	TGCGCCAGCAGCTTGGACGGGAGGAATGAAAAACTGTTTTTT	CASSLDGRNEKLFF
TRBV2	TRBJ2-1	NA	TRBD2	TGTGCCAGCAGTAAGGGACTAGCGGCTCTTCTTGAGCAGTTCTTC	CASSKGLAALLEQFF
TRBV5-1	TRBJ2-7	few	TRBD2	TGCGCCAGCAGCCCCCGACTAGCGCCCATCTACGAGCAGTACTTC	CASSPRLAPIYEQYF
TRBV10-1	TRBJ2-2	NA	NA	TGCGCCAGCTCGGAGGAAACGAACACCGGGGAGCTGTTTTTT	CASSEETNTGELFF
TRBV28	TRBJ2-1	NA	NA	TGTGCCACCTCGACTAGATATGAGCAGTTCTTC	CATSTRYEQFF
TRBV4-2	TRBJ2-5	many	NA	TGTGCCAGCAGCCAACTAACTCACGCGGACTACCAAGAGACCCAGTACTTC	CASSQLTHADYQETQYF
TRBV10-3	TRBJ2-7	NA	NA	TGTGCCTCAGCCCGGGACTTCTACGAGCAGTACTTC	CASARDFYEQYF
TRBV18	TRBJ1-1	few	NA	TGTGCCAGCTCACCACCGTCTGTTCAGGACCCCAGGCGGGCTTTCTTT	CASSPPSVQDPRRAFF
TRBV30	TRBJ2-1	NA	NA	TGTGCCTGGAACCGGGAAGAGCAGTTCTTC	CAWNREEQFF
TRBV12-3/TRBV12-4	TRBJ2-7	NA	NA	TGTGCCAGCAGTTTAGTCCTACCTAAAGGCGAGCAGTACTTC	CASSLVLPKGEQYF
TRBV6-1	TRBJ1-2	few	TRBD1	TGTGCCAGCAGTCAGAGCCGGGACAGACCCTATGGCTACACCTTC	CASSQSRDRPYGYTF
TRBV11-2	TRBJ2-5	few	TRBD1	TGTGCCAGCAGCTTCCTCGGGACAGGGGTCCAAGAGACCCAGTACTTC	CASSFLGTGVQETQYF
TRBV27	TRBJ2-1	few	NA	TGTGCCAGCAGTTTAAGCAGGCCAAATGAGCAGTTCTTC	CASSLSRPNEQFF
TRBV12-3/TRBV12-4	TRBJ1-2	few	NA	TGTGCCAGCAGCCCCGGGGGGGGTGGCTACACCTTC	CASSPGGGGYTF